The 17 T cell receptor beta chains listed next were all sequenced from one sample in a study of identical twins. TCRdb fed the 5' RACE reads into MiXCR, producing one record per CDR3 protein. The sample shows roughly 630,000 distinct CDR3 sequences, 7.1% of them seen only once. This sample also appeared in a second study, on yellow fever vaccine responses in identical twins.

Sequencing was performed on PBMCs. These receptors were obtained from a woman in her late teens or twenties in good health.

This clonotype was seen at least ten times. The V and J genes are TRBV4-2 and TRBJ2-7; D is perhaps TRBD1 or TRBD2 (5 bases each). Germline-derived CDR1 and CDR2 are LGHNA and YNFKEQ. The CDR3 runs to 14 residues. The V and J ends lost 4 bases and 3 bases respectively, with 13 bases between them. CDR3 sequence reads: CASSPGTGRYEQYF. In nucleotides, the CDR3 is TGTGCCAGCAGCCCCGGGACGGGACGCTACGAGCAGTACTTC.

This clonotype came up many times. The chain carries TRBV29-1 and TRBJ1-1, with 7 bases aligning to TRBD1. The CDR3 spans 12 residues. Trimming at V came to 7 bases and at J to 4 bases, leaving 6 bases not matched to a gene. CDR1 is SQVTM and CDR2 is ANQGSEA in the germline V gene. The chain's CDR3 is CSAQQGITEAFF. The DNA for the CDR3 is TGCAGCGCCCAACAGGGGATCACTGAAGCTTTCTTT.

The rearrangement joins TRBV2 to TRBJ2-1, with 15 bases matching TRBD2. V lost 6 bases and J lost 7; bases outside the gene matches: 7. The V gene's germline CDR1 is SNHLY and CDR2 FYNNEI. The length of the CDR3 is 16 residues. The CDR3 sequence: CASSQGLAGGGNEQFF. Written as DNA, the CDR3 is TGTGCCAGCAGCCAGGGACTAGCGGGAGGTGGAAATGAGCAGTTCTTC. The full variable domain, its missing parts supplied by reference TRBV2 and TRBJ2-1, is EPEVTQTPSHQVTQMGQEVILRCVPISNHLYFYWYRQILGQKVEFLVSFYNNEISEKSEIFDDQFSVERPDGSNFTLKIRSTKLEDSAMYFCASSQGLAGGGNEQFFGPGTRLTVL.

Concerning this clonotype itself: A much larger clone lies a single base off, so this may be a read error. This chain links TRBV5-6 with TRBJ2-1; 7 bases line up with TRBD1. The CDR3 runs 13 residues. Germline loops: CDR1 SGHDT, CDR2 YYEEEE. V was clipped by 1 base and J by 15 bases; unmatched bases: 10. Written as DNA, the CDR3 is TGTGCCAGCAGCTTGCCCGATGTGACAGGGAGGTTCTTC. Translated: CASSLPDVTGRFF.

In this sample, this clonotype turned up a few times. The genes are TRBV4-1 and TRBJ1-5; no firm D call. The germline gives CDR1 MGHRA, CDR2 YSYEKL. This CDR3 has 16 residues. V was pared by 2 bases and J by 7 bases, with 18 bases between. In DNA form, the CDR3 reads TGCGCCAGCAGCCAAACGGAGGTTATAGGAGGGCAGCCCCAGCATTTT. Residues: CASSQTEVIGGQPQHF.

The rearrangement uses TRBV20-1 and TRBJ2-4; 8 bases agree with TRBD1. V shed 0 bases, J shed 6 bases, and the junction held 7 bases outside the gene matches. Germline V gene data show CDR1 as DFQATT and CDR2 as SNEGSKA (reference sequence). The CDR3 totals 15 residues. CDR3 bases: TGCAGTGCTAGAGATTTTCAGGGGGCGGGAAACATTCAGTACTTC. Protein sequence: CSARDFQGAGNIQYF.

V and J are TRBV20-1 and TRBJ2-7, with 11 bases aligning to TRBD2. J was trimmed by 0 bases and V by 2 bases; bases with no gene match: 3. The CDR3 loop spans 15 amino acids. Per the germline V gene, CDR1 is DFQATT and CDR2 is SNEGSKA (reference sequence). As DNA, the CDR3 is TGCAGTGCTAGACCTAGCGGGAGGAGCTCCTACGAGCAGTACTTC. Amino acid sequence: CSARPSGRSSYEQYF.

The chain combines TRBV11-1 with TRBJ2-1; TRBD1 aligns across 10 bases. The CDR3 spans 18 residues. Trimming removed 2 bases from V and 8 bases from J; junction bases left unmatched: 15. The germline V gene has CDR1 SGHAT and CDR2 FQDESV (reference sequence). CDR3 nucleotides: TGTGCCAGCAGCTTATATCCGGACCGGGACAGGGGCAATTATGAGCAGTTCTTC. Protein: CASSLYPDRDRGNYEQFF.

There are a few counts of this clonotype. This sequence joins TRBV2 and TRBJ2-1, with 11 bases lining up with TRBD2. Germline CDR1 reads SNHLY; CDR2 reads FYNNEI. The CDR3 sequence is 18 residues long. The J segment lost 0 bases and the V segment lost 6 bases, leaving 10 bases of the junction unmatched. The CDR3 coding sequence is TGTGCCAGCAGGATGACTAGCGGGATGACTAGCTCCTACAATGAGCAGTTCTTC. Encoded protein: CASRMTSGMTSSYNEQFF.

This clonotype was detected many times. The genes are TRBV5-1 and TRBJ2-7; unclear D gene. V was cut by 0 bases and J by 3 bases, with 13 bases left in between. Germline V gene data show CDR1 as SGHRS and CDR2 as YFSETQ. There are 15 residues in the CDR3. This CDR3 is CASSLELGNGYEQYV. CDR3 sequence (DNA): TGCGCCAGCAGCTTGGAGCTAGGGAACGGCTACGAGCAGTACGTC.

This clonotype was seen ten or more times. This chain connects TRBV7-8 to TRBJ1-4; no clear D. Deletions cut 1 base from V and 4 bases from J, with 25 bases between. The CDR3 extends over 20 amino acids. Germline V gene data show CDR1 as SGHVS and CDR2 as FQNEAQ. Written as DNA, the CDR3 is TGTGCCAGCAGCTTAGAACCCTTTGGCGACCTAAAGCGGGTTAATGAAAAACTGTTTTTT. Protein: CASSLEPFGDLKRVNEKLFF.

This clonotype was recorded a few times. The V and J genes are TRBV6-4 and TRBJ2-2; D gene unclear. This CDR3 comprises 13 residues. In germline, CDR1 is MRHNA, CDR2 SNTAGT. The V and J ends lost 5 bases and 7 bases respectively, with 11 bases between them. In nucleotides, the CDR3 is TGTGCCAGCAGTAAGACCCCCGGCGGGGAGCTGTTTTTT. This translates into CASSKTPGGELFF.

This clonotype was seen a few times. The chain links TRBV7-2 to TRBJ2-3; D gene unclear. Trimming took off 3 bases at V and 2 bases at J, with 15 bases between the two ends. The CDR3 has 16 residues. The germline V gene has CDR1 SGHTA and CDR2 FQGNSA. In DNA, the CDR3 is TGTGCCAGCAGCTTGGGCTCATCCAAACCCACAGATACGCAGTATTTT. Translated, it gives CASSLGSSKPTDTQYF.

This clonotype was observed at least ten times. The V and J genes are TRBV12-3 or TRBV12-4 and TRBJ1-5, with 7 bases identical to TRBD1. This CDR3 spans 13 amino acids. V gave up 9 bases and J gave up 3 bases; unmatched junction bases: 5. This CDR3 is CASQQGPNQPQHF. In nucleotides, the CDR3 is TGTGCCAGTCAACAGGGGCCCAATCAGCCCCAGCATTTT.

This clonotype was found a few times. The V gene is TRBV15, the J gene TRBJ2-1; 12 nucleotides match TRBD2. This CDR3 is 16 amino acids long. CDR1 and CDR2 from the germline V gene are LNHNV and YYDKDF (reference sequence). The junction had 8 bases not matched to a gene; V was cut back by 3 bases and J by 8 bases. The CDR3 region has the DNA TGTGCCACCAGCAGGGCCCTAGCGGGAGGGGTCGATGAGCAGTTCTTC. This encodes CATSRALAGGVDEQFF. Using reference TRBV15 and TRBJ2-1 for the parts outside the CDR3, the full variable domain is DAMVIQNPRYQVTQFGKPVTLSCSQTLNHNVMYWYQQKSSQAPKLLFHYYDKDFNNEADTPDNFQSRRPNTSFCFLDIRSPGLGDTAMYLCATSRALAGGVDEQFFGPGTRLTVL.

In this sample, this clonotype turned up many times. The genes are TRBV9 and TRBJ1-2; D is unclear. Germline CDR1 and CDR2: SGDLS and YYNGEE. CDR3 length: 15 residues. Trimming stripped 4 bases from V and 2 bases from J, with 15 bases between. The CDR3 coding sequence is TGTGCCAGCAGCCACCCGCAGGACGTGAACTATGGCTACACCTTC. This translates into CASSHPQDVNYGYTF.

This CDR3 is CASSYGLAGRGLYNEQFF. CDR3 bases: TGTGCCAGCAGTTACGGCCTAGCGGGAAGGGGTTTGTACAATGAGCAGTTCTTC. The chain combines TRBV6-2 or TRBV6-3 with TRBJ2-1; 9 bases map to TRBD2. Germline V gene data show CDR1 as MNHEY and CDR2 as SVGEGT. With V trimmed by 2 bases and J by 4 bases, 12 bases remained unmatched. This CDR3 spans 18 amino acids.